This TCR beta chain was sequenced in a study of T-cell memory formation after mild COVID-19. Details on this clonotype: Antigen unknown.

TCRdb passed the 5' RACE reads through MiXCR, listing each CDR3 protein once. The table lists 45,000 to 65,000 distinct CDR3 sequences, around 9.5% of them singletons. Regarding the study as a whole: Clones that contracted from day 15 to 85 had balanced CD4/CD8; later expanders were CD4+ biased. For contracting clones, CD4+ ones sat mainly in CM and EM, CD8+ in EMRA. Some responding clones appeared in pre-infection memory, suggesting cross-reactive memory joined.

The specimen sequenced was PBMCs or a T cell subset sorted from them (not recorded which). The sequence came from a man younger than 30 who had mild COVID-19 (a few samples of this study predate the infection). Cell type and time point are not known.

The CDR3 DNA is TGTGCCAGCAGCTCGGACGGTAATGGGAACTATGGCTACACCTTC. Residues: CASSSDGNGNYGYTF. The chain has TRBV7-2 and TRBJ1-2; D is ambiguous. CDR3 length: 15 amino acids. From germline, CDR1 is SGHTA and CDR2 FQGNSA. The V end was cut by 4 bases, the J end by 2 bases, with 14 bases between.